The 24 T cell receptor beta chains presented below share a single source sample, sequenced in a study of identical twins. TCRdb fed the 5' RACE reads into MiXCR, producing one record per CDR3 protein. The table shows some 1,700,000 distinct CDR3 sequences, with 32% occurring only once. The sample comprised cord blood. Receptor source: a newborn girl in good health.

DNA for the CDR3: TGTGCCAGCAGTGAAGCTTACAGCGGGAGACATGAGCAGTTCTTC. Amino acid sequence: CASSEAYSGRHEQFF. The J gene is TRBJ2-1, the V gene TRBV2, with 8 bases identical to TRBD2. There are 15 residues in the CDR3. The germline V gene encodes CDR1 SNHLY and CDR2 FYNNEI. After removal of 0 bases from V and 8 bases from J, the junction contained 6 bases not matched to a gene.

Ten or more counts support this clonotype. The chain has TRBV3-1 and TRBJ2-7; no clear D gene. CDR1 and CDR2 from the germline V gene are LGHDT and YNNKEL (reference sequence). The CDR3 runs 15 residues. With 1 base removed from V and 2 bases from J, the gap between germline ends came to 12 bases. DNA of the CDR3: TGTGCCAGCAGCCAAGTCCTCCGGAGAACCTACGAGCAGTACTTC. It yields the protein CASSQVLRRTYEQYF.

The chain is built from TRBV18 and TRBJ2-6; no firm D call. V was cut by 1 base and J by 1 base, with 5 bases left in between. The germline gives CDR1 KGHSH, CDR2 LQKENI. This CDR3 is 15 amino acids long. The CDR3 region has the DNA TGTGCCAGCTCACCACGACAATCTGGGGCCAACGTCCTGACTTTC. This codes for CASSPRQSGANVLTF. The full variable domain, in which reference TRBV18 and TRBJ2-6 provide the parts outside the CDR3, is NAGVMQNPRHLVRRRGQEARLRCSPMKGHSHVYWYRQLPEEGLKFMVYLQKENIIDESGMPKERFSAEFPKEGPSILRIQQVVRGDSAAYFCASSPRQSGANVLTFGAGSRLTVL.

As DNA, the CDR3 is TGTGCCAGCAGCCATATTTTCGGTAATCAGCCCCAGCATTTT. Protein: CASSHIFGNQPQHF. V is TRBV3-1 and J is TRBJ1-5; D is unclear. The CDR3 is 14 amino acids. Germline V CDR1 and CDR2: LGHDT, YNNKEL (reference sequence). Trimming stripped 3 bases from V and 4 bases from J, with 10 bases between.

The table lists this clonotype with many counts. The chain links TRBV5-1 to TRBJ2-3; no firm D call. In germline, CDR1 is SGHRS, CDR2 YFSETQ. V lost 0 bases and J 6 bases, leaving 14 bases between the germline ends. This CDR3 is built from 15 residues. The CDR3 region has the DNA TGCGCCAGCAGCTTGGGTCCGCAAGCTGCTGATACGCAGTATTTT. It is translated as CASSLGPQAADTQYF.

The rearrangement uses TRBV18 and TRBJ2-7; no firm D call. Germline V CDR1 and CDR2: KGHSH, LQKENI. Trimming left V 2 bases short and J 2 bases short, with 10 bases between. This CDR3 region has 14 residues. CDR3: CASSPIAGPYEQYF. The CDR3 DNA sequence: TGTGCCAGCTCACCAATTGCCGGGCCCTACGAGCAGTACTTC.

There are a few counts of this clonotype. The V gene is TRBV9, the J gene TRBJ2-3, with TRBD2 matching over 14 bases. This CDR3 has 15 residues. Germline CDR1 and CDR2: SGDLS and YYNGEE. V shed 7 bases and J 4 bases; nucleotides not matched to a gene: 5. Here the CDR3 reads CASGRLAGGADTQYF. The CDR3 bases are TGTGCCAGCGGCCGACTAGCGGGGGGGGCAGATACGCAGTATTTT.

The CDR3 protein is CASSQDEGNDNQPQHF. In DNA, the CDR3 is TGTGCCAGCAGCCAAGATGAGGGGAATGACAATCAGCCCCAGCATTTT. The chain joins TRBV4-2 to TRBJ1-5; D might be TRBD1 (5 bases). The germline V gene has CDR1 LGHNA and CDR2 YNFKEQ. This CDR3 comprises 16 residues. The V end was cut by 0 bases, the J end by 3 bases, with 12 bases between.

The genes are TRBV6-6 and TRBJ2-1; 7 bases agree with TRBD1. The V and J ends lost 6 bases and 5 bases, in that order; junction bases with no gene match: 7. The CDR3 is made up of 14 amino acids. Germline V lookup: CDR1 MNHNY, CDR2 SVGAGI (reference sequence). CDR3 loop: CASRPRTGDNEQFF. CDR3 nucleotides: TGTGCCAGCAGACCTCGGACAGGAGACAATGAGCAGTTCTTC.

This rearrangement joins TRBV20-1 to TRBJ2-1; D unresolved. CDR1 is DFQATT, CDR2 SNEGSKA, per germline (reference sequence). Trimming removed 0 bases at V and 6 bases at J, with 15 bases between. This CDR3 contains 15 residues. The CDR3 loop reads CSARDMYPYGNEQFF. The CDR3 DNA is TGCAGTGCTAGAGATATGTACCCCTACGGCAATGAGCAGTTCTTC.

This clonotype has a handful of counts. The chain recombines TRBV20-1 with TRBJ2-3; 7 bases match TRBD1. Germline loops: CDR1 DFQATT, CDR2 SNEGSKA (reference sequence). CDR3 length: 14 residues. V shed 4 bases, J shed 4 bases, and the junction held 8 bases outside the gene matches. The CDR3 sequence: CSATSGQRADTQYF. CDR3 nucleotides: TGCAGTGCTACCTCGGGACAGAGAGCAGATACGCAGTATTTT.

This rearrangement joins TRBV7-9 to TRBJ2-7; 8 nucleotides align to TRBD2. CDR1 and CDR2 from the germline V gene are SEHNR and FQNEAQ (reference sequence). The CDR3 runs 16 residues. V lost 1 base and J lost 2; bases outside the gene matches: 7. The DNA for the CDR3 is TGTGCCAGCAGCTTAGGCGGCGGGGGGCCCACCTACGAGCAGTACTTC. Translated: CASSLGGGGPTYEQYF.

In this sample, this clonotype turned up a few times. The chain carries TRBV20-1 and TRBJ2-1; 10 bases match TRBD2. Germline CDR1 DFQATT, CDR2 SNEGSKA (reference sequence). Trimming at V came to 6 bases and at J to 9 bases, leaving 11 bases not matched to a gene. The CDR3 runs 14 residues. CDR3 in amino acids: CSALAGVSGGEQFF. DNA for the CDR3: TGCAGTGCGCTAGCGGGAGTGTCGGGTGGTGAGCAGTTCTTC.

This clonotype was picked up a small number of times. The gene calls are TRBV2 and TRBJ2-7; D may be TRBD1 (6 bases). Germline V gives CDR1 SNHLY, CDR2 FYNNEI. Trimming removed 2 bases at V and 4 bases at J, with 12 bases between. The CDR3 sequence is 14 residues long. DNA for the CDR3: TGTGCCAGCAGTGAATCCGGCAGGGGTTACGAGCAGTACTTC. This gives the protein CASSESGRGYEQYF.

This clonotype was seen more than once but under ten times. The V gene is TRBV28, the J gene TRBJ2-1; D is possibly TRBD1 (5 bases). CDR1 is MDHEN and CDR2 is SYDVKM in the germline V gene. This CDR3 contains 11 residues. V lost 3 bases and J lost 12, with 9 bases in between. The CDR3 here is CASSFWQGQFF. CDR3 coding DNA: TGTGCCAGCAGTTTTTGGCAGGGGCAGTTCTTC. The full variable domain, its missing parts supplied by reference TRBV28 and TRBJ2-1, is DVKVTQSSRYLVKRTGEKVFLECVQDMDHENMFWYRQDPGLGLRLIYFSYDVKMKEKGDIPEGYSVSREKKERFSLILESASTNQTSMYLCASSFWQGQFFGPGTRLTVL.

This sequence joins TRBV18 and TRBJ1-6; D is unclear. CDR1 and CDR2 from the germline V gene are KGHSH and LQKENI. The length of the CDR3 is 14 residues. V lost 0 bases to trimming and J lost 8 bases, with 8 bases between them. CDR3 region: CASSPPWVYSPLHF. The DNA of the CDR3 is TGTGCCAGCTCACCACCATGGGTTTATTCACCCCTCCACTTT.

There are a few counts of this clonotype. The V call is TRBV2, the J call TRBJ1-1, with no clear D. Trimming took off 0 bases at V and 3 bases at J, with 8 bases between the two ends. Germline loops: CDR1 SNHLY, CDR2 FYNNEI. The CDR3 is made up of 14 amino acids. The CDR3 spells CASSEAVGDTEAFF. The CDR3 DNA is TGTGCCAGCAGTGAAGCCGTCGGGGACACTGAAGCTTTCTTT. Filled out from reference TRBV2 and TRBJ1-1, the complete variable domain reads EPEVTQTPSHQVTQMGQEVILRCVPISNHLYFYWYRQILGQKVEFLVSFYNNEISEKSEIFDDQFSVERPDGSNFTLKIRSTKLEDSAMYFCASSEAVGDTEAFFGQGTRLTVV.

The chain has TRBV12-5 and TRBJ2-1; D is undetermined. V was pared by 2 bases and J by 7 bases, with 12 bases between. Per germline, CDR1 LGHNT and CDR2 FRNRAP. This CDR3 is built from 14 residues. CDR3 loop: CASGLFRRPNEQFF. The CDR3 DNA reads TGTGCTAGTGGTTTGTTCCGTCGCCCGAATGAGCAGTTCTTC.

V and J are TRBV7-9 and TRBJ1-1; D gene ambiguous. V was pared by 4 bases and J by 0 bases, with 9 bases between. The CDR3 extends over 14 amino acids. Germline CDR1 reads SEHNR; CDR2 reads FQNEAQ (reference sequence). CDR3 in amino acids: CASSSRTMNTEAFF. The CDR3 nucleotides are TGTGCCAGCAGCTCCAGGACCATGAACACTGAAGCTTTCTTT.

This clonotype was found a few times. The chain employs TRBV20-1 and TRBJ2-1, with 8 bases aligning to TRBD2. The CDR3 is made up of 13 amino acids. Trimming cost V 4 bases and J 9 bases; bases outside gene matches: 8. Germline V gives CDR1 DFQATT, CDR2 SNEGSKA (reference sequence). The DNA for the CDR3 is TGCAGTGCTACCAGCGGGAGCAGGGGTGAGCAGTTCTTC. Translated, it gives CSATSGSRGEQFF.

The chain couples TRBV20-1 to TRBJ2-7; TRBD1 is a possible D gene (7 bases). Trimming left V 6 bases short and J 1 base short, with 16 bases between. Germline-derived CDR1 and CDR2 are DFQATT and SNEGSKA (reference sequence). The CDR3 is made up of 14 amino acids. Written as DNA, the CDR3 is TGCAGTGCCCCCAGACAGGGAGGATCCTACGAGCAGTACTTC. Its translation is CSAPRQGGSYEQYF.

A single count supports this clonotype. The chain couples TRBV15 to TRBJ2-1; unclear D gene. V gave up 4 bases and J gave up 5 bases, with 3 bases separating them. Germline CDR1 reads LNHNV; CDR2 reads YYDKDF (reference sequence). The length of the CDR3 is 11 residues. This chain's CDR3 is CATSTHNEQFF. CDR3 DNA sequence: TGTGCCACCAGCACACACAATGAGCAGTTCTTC.

This clonotype was observed a few times. This chain joins TRBV18 and TRBJ2-7, with TRBD2 identical over 9 bases. Germline CDR1 KGHSH, CDR2 LQKENI. The CDR3 has 15 residues. V was pared by 1 base and J by 0 bases, with 1 base of the junction left unmatched. Here the CDR3 DNA reads TGTGCCAGCTCACCACGCGGGAGGGCCTCCTACGAGCAGTACTTC. It codes for CASSPRGRASYEQYF.

This clonotype has at least ten counts. The chain combines TRBV29-1 with TRBJ2-7, with TRBD2 matching 13 bases. Germline CDR1 SQVTM, CDR2 ANQGSEA. Unmatched junction bases numbered 3, after V lost 3 bases and J lost 4 bases. CDR3 size: 14 residues. CDR3 region: CSVESTSGGYEQYF. CDR3 nucleotides: TGCAGCGTTGAGTCGACTAGCGGGGGGTACGAGCAGTACTTC.